These 17 T cell receptor beta chains were sequenced from one sample in a study of cytomegalovirus exposure and HLA in healthy donors. Sequencing used immunoSEQ multiplex PCR; TCRdb keeps in-frame clones, though not all of them. The sample shows tens of thousands of clones, more than 85% of them seen only once. The source material was PBMCs. These receptors originate from a woman aged 25 to 39 in good health and CMV-seronegative.

Concerning this clone: This sample also contains other DNA sequences that code for the same CDR3. This chain connects TRBV2 to TRBJ2-5, with D tentatively TRBD1 (6 bases). Germline V gene sequence: CDR1 SNHLY, CDR2 FYNNEI. CDR3 size: 12 residues. V lost 4 bases and J lost 4, with 7 bases in between. Here the CDR3 reads CASSVRGETQYF. The CDR3 DNA is TGTGCCAGCAGTGTCAGGGGAGAGACCCAGTACTTC.

This rearrangement joins TRBV18 to TRBJ2-5, with D possibly TRBD1 on 5 matching bases. Trimming pared 5 bases from V and 3 bases from J, leaving 10 bases between. The CDR3 length is 13 residues. Germline lookup yields CDR1 KGHSH and CDR2 LQKENI. The CDR3 sequence is CASSGFREETQYF. Here the CDR3 DNA reads TGTGCCAGCTCAGGGTTCAGGGAAGAGACCCAGTACTTC. Full variable domain (missing parts from reference TRBV18 and TRBJ2-5): NAGVMQNPRHLVRRRGQEARLRCSPMKGHSHVYWYRQLPEEGLKFMVYLQKENIIDESGMPKERFSAEFPKEGPSILRIQQVVRGDSAAYFCASSGFREETQYFGPGTRLLVL.

DNA of the CDR3: TGTGCCAGCAGTTACTCTCGCCCCCCCGGCGAGCAGTACTTC. Translating it yields CASSYSRPPGEQYF. This sequence joins TRBV6-5 and TRBJ2-7; the D is unclear. V shed 0 bases and J shed 6 bases, with 12 bases lying between them. Germline assignment: CDR1 MNHEY and CDR2 SVGAGI. This CDR3 region has 14 residues.

The rearrangement links TRBV5-1 to TRBJ2-2, with D maybe TRBD1 (6 bases). The V end lost 3 bases, the J end lost 3 bases, and 9 bases lay between the germline ends. The CDR3 is 14 amino acids. Germline CDR1 SGHRS, CDR2 YFSETQ. The CDR3 nucleotides read TGCGCCAGCAGCTGGCCAGGGGACACCGGGGAGCTGTTTTTT. It translates to CASSWPGDTGELFF.

V is TRBV6-6 and J is TRBJ1-2; 7 nucleotides align to TRBD1. Per germline, CDR1 MNHNY and CDR2 SVGAGI (reference sequence). The CDR3 has 15 amino acids. V dropped 5 bases and J dropped 2; count of bases not matched to a gene: 8. This CDR3 reads CASSRDSGLNYGYTF. The CDR3 coding sequence is TGTGCCAGCAGTCGGGACAGCGGATTAAACTATGGCTACACCTTC.

This clone was seen more than once but under ten times. The chain has TRBV6-4 and TRBJ2-1; 7 bases agree with TRBD2. Trimming removed 3 bases from V and 8 bases from J; junction bases left unmatched: 7. Germline V CDR1 and CDR2: MRHNA, SNTAGT. This CDR3 region has 14 residues. This CDR3 reads CASSESSGVDEQFF. The CDR3, as DNA: TGTGCCAGCAGTGAAAGCAGCGGGGTTGATGAGCAGTTCTTC.

The chain recombines TRBV27 with TRBJ1-5; 10 nucleotides line up with TRBD1. The V and J ends lost 6 bases and 4 bases, in that order; junction bases with no gene match: 6. There are 15 residues in the CDR3. In germline, CDR1 is MNHEY, CDR2 SMNVEV (reference sequence). The CDR3 protein is CASRPGTGDNQPQHF. For the CDR3, the DNA is TGTGCCAGCAGACCGGGGACAGGGGATAATCAGCCCCAGCATTTT.

V and J are TRBV4-2 and TRBJ2-1; perhaps TRBD2 as D (7 bases). The CDR3 sequence is 17 residues long. V was clipped by 4 bases and J by 7 bases, with 23 bases between them. Per the germline V gene, CDR1 is LGHNA and CDR2 is YNFKEQ. For the CDR3, the DNA is TGTGCCAGCAGCCGGGGGGGGACAACCCTAAGTGGGAATGAGCAGTTCTTC. Encoded protein: CASSRGGTTLSGNEQFF.

This clone was counted a single time. V is TRBV5-1 and J is TRBJ2-3; D gene ambiguous. Trimming left V 3 bases short and J 6 bases short, with 17 bases between. The CDR3 consists of 15 residues. Germline V gene sequence: CDR1 SGHRS, CDR2 YFSETQ. Written as DNA, the CDR3 is TGCGCCAGCAGCTCCGATACACGATCTTCCGATACGCAGTATTTT. Its protein is CASSSDTRSSDTQYF.

In its sample, this clone was seen once. V and J are TRBV15 and TRBJ1-3; tentative D call: TRBD1 (5 bases). The V end lost 0 bases, the J end lost 6 bases, and 12 bases lay between the germline ends. Germline CDR1 and CDR2: LNHNV and YYDKDF (reference sequence). The CDR3 is 15 residues long. CDR3 in amino acids: CATSREKGLVNTIYF. The CDR3 DNA reads TGTGCCACCAGCAGAGAAAAGGGGTTGGTAAACACCATATATTTT.

The table lists this clone with a few counts. The J gene is TRBJ2-1, the V gene TRBV6-5, with D tentatively TRBD2 (5 bases). The germline gives CDR1 MNHEY, CDR2 SVGAGI. Between the trimmed V and J ends, which lost 6 bases and 1 base, there was a span of 13 bases. The length of the CDR3 is 15 residues. CDR3 amino acids: CASSPVGVSYNEQFF. The CDR3 DNA reads as TGTGCCAGCAGCCCCGTGGGAGTGTCCTACAATGAGCAGTTCTTC.

This chain uses TRBV7-9 with TRBJ2-7, with D possibly TRBD2 on 6 matching bases. CDR3 length: 14 amino acids. Germline CDR1 is SEHNR and CDR2 is FQNEAQ (reference sequence). The V gene lost 2 bases and the J gene lost 2 bases, with 10 bases spanning the gap. The CDR3 region has the DNA TGTGCCAGCAGCTTACCAGGACTAACCTACGAGCAGTACTTC. As protein: CASSLPGLTYEQYF.

The rearrangement links TRBV29-1 to TRBJ2-3; 10 bases are a match to TRBD2. Trimming at V came to 4 bases and at J to 5 bases, leaving 6 bases not matched to a gene. Germline V gene data show CDR1 as SQVTM and CDR2 as ANQGSEA. The CDR3 contains 14 residues. The CDR3 loop reads CSVAWGLARDTQYF. The CDR3 nucleotides are TGCAGCGTTGCGTGGGGACTAGCGAGAGATACGCAGTATTTT.

The J gene is TRBJ1-1, the V gene TRBV6-5, with 9 bases fitting TRBD1. The CDR3 loop spans 14 amino acids. Unmatched junction bases numbered 3, after V lost 5 bases and J lost 2 bases. The V gene's germline CDR1 is MNHEY and CDR2 SVGAGI. Here the CDR3 DNA reads TGTGCCAGCAGTGGGACAGGGACTAACACTGAAGCTTTCTTT. It is translated as CASSGTGTNTEAFF.

The V gene is TRBV7-9, the J gene TRBJ2-1, with D perhaps TRBD2 (5 bases). In germline, CDR1 is SEHNR, CDR2 FQNEAQ (reference sequence). Between the trimmed V and J ends, which lost 1 base and 2 bases, there was a span of 9 bases. The CDR3 runs to 15 residues. CDR3 region: CASSLVTGTYNEQFF. Here the CDR3 DNA reads TGTGCCAGCAGCTTAGTCACGGGGACCTACAATGAGCAGTTCTTC.

The V and J genes are TRBV28 and TRBJ2-3; D perhaps matches TRBD2 (7 bases). V gave up 5 bases and J gave up 6 bases, with 18 bases separating them. The CDR3 has 15 amino acids. CDR1 is MDHEN and CDR2 is SYDVKM in the germline V gene. This CDR3 is CASSPVGGLGDTQYF. The DNA for the CDR3 is TGTGCCAGCAGTCCTGTCGGGGGGCTCGGGGATACGCAGTATTTT.

V is TRBV7-6 and J is TRBJ2-5, with TRBD2 matching over 8 bases. The V segment lost 0 bases and the J segment 2 bases; nucleotides outside the gene matches: 8. The length of the CDR3 is 17 residues. Germline CDR1 reads SGHVS; CDR2 reads FNYEAQ. DNA for the CDR3: TGTGCCAGCAGCTTAGCTTTCCCGGCGGGGGGTCAAGAGACCCAGTACTTC. Protein sequence: CASSLAFPAGGQETQYF.